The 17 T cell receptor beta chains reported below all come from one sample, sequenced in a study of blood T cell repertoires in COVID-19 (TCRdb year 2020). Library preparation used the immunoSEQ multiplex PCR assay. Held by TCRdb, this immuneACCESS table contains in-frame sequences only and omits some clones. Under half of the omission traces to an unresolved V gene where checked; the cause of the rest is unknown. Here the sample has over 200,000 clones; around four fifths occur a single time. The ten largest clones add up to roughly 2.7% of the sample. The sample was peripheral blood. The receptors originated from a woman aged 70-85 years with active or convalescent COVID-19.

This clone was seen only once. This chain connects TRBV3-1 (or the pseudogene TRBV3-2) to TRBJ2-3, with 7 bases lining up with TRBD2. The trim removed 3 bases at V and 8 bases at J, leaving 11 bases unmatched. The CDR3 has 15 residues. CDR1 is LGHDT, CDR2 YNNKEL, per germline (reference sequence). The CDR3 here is CASSHAWERGGTQYF. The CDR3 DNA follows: TGTGCCAGCAGCCACGCCTGGGAGCGGGGTGGTACGCAGTATTTT.

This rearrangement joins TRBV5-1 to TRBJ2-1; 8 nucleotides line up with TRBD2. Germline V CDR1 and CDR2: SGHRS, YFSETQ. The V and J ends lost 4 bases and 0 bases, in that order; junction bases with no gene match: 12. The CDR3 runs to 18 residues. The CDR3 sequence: CASSERASGPLSYNEQFF. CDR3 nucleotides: TGCGCCAGCAGCGAACGTGCTAGCGGGCCCCTCTCCTACAATGAGCAGTTCTTC.

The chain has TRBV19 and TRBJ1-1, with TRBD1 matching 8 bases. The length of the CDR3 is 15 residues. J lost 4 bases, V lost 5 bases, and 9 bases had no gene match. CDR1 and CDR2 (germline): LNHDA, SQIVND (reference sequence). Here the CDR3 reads CASSSSGGRGTEAFF. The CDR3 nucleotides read TGTGCCAGTAGTTCCTCAGGGGGCCGGGGCACTGAAGCTTTCTTT. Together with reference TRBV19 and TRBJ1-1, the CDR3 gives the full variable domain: DGGITQSPKYLFRKEGQNVTLSCEQNLNHDAMYWYRQDPGQGLRLIYYSQIVNDFQKGDIAEGYSVSREKKESFPLTVTSAQKNPTAFYLCASSSSGGRGTEAFFGQGTRLTVV.

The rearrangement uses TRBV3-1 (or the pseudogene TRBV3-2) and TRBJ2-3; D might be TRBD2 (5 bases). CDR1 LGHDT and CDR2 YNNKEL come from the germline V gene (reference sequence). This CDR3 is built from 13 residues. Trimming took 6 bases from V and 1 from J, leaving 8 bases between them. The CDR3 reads CASRGVGTDTQYF. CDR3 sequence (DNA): TGTGCCAGCAGGGGAGTGGGCACAGATACGCAGTATTTT.

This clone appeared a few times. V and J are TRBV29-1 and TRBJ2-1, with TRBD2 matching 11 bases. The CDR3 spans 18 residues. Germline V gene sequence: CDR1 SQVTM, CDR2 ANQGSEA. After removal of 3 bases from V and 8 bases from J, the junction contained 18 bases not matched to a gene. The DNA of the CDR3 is TGCAGCGTTGAGTTAGCGGGAGGGGGAATATCATCTTGGTATGAGCAGTTCTTC. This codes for CSVELAGGGISSWYEQFF.

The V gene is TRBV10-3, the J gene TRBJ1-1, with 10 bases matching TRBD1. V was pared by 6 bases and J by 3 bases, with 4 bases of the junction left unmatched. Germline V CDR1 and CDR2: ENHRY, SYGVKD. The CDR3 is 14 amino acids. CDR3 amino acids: CAIRRQGADTEAFF. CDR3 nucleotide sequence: TGTGCCATCAGGAGACAGGGGGCGGACACTGAAGCTTTCTTT.

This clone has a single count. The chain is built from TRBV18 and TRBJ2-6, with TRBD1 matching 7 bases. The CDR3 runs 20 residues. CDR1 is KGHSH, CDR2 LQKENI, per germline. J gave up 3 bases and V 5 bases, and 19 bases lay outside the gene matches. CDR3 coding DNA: TGTGCCAGCTCATCACGATTCGGACAGGCAAGGGTGATTGGGGCCAACGTCCTGACTTTC. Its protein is CASSSRFGQARVIGANVLTF.

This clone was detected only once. In nucleotides, the CDR3 is TGTGCCAGCAGCGTAGAGGCAGCGGGAATGAAAATCAATGAGCAGTTCTTC. Translated: CASSVEAAGMKINEQFF. The rearrangement joins TRBV9 to TRBJ2-1; 7 nucleotides align to TRBD2. CDR3 length: 17 amino acids. Germline loops: CDR1 SGDLS, CDR2 YYNGEE. The V segment lost 0 bases and the J segment 6 bases; nucleotides outside the gene matches: 12.

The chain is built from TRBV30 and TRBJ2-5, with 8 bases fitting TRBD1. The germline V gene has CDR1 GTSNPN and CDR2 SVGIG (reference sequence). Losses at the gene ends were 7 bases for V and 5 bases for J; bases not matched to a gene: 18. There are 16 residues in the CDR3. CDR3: CASGQGIDPGGETQYF. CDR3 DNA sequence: TGTGCCTCAGGACAGGGCATAGACCCTGGGGGGGAGACCCAGTACTTC.

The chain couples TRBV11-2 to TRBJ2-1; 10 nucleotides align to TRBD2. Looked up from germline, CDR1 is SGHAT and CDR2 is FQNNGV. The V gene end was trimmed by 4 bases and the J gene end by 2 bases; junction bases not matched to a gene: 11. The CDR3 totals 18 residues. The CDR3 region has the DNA TGTGCCAGCAGCTCTCAATTAGCGGGAGGCCCAACCTACAATGAGCAGTTCTTC. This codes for CASSSQLAGGPTYNEQFF.

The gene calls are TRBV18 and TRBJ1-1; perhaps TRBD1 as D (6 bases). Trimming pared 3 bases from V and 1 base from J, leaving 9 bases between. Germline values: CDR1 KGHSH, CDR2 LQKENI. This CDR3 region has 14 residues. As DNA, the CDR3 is TGTGCCAGCTCACCGGGGGCGCCGAACACTGAAGCTTTCTTT. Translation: CASSPGAPNTEAFF.

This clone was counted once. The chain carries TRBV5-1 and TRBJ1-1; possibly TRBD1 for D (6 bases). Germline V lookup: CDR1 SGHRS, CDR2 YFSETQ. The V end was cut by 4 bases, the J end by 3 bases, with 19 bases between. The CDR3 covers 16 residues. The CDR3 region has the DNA TGCGCCAGCAGCCTACCCGCCGGGGGGGCAGACACTGAAGCTTTCTTT. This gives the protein CASSLPAGGADTEAFF.

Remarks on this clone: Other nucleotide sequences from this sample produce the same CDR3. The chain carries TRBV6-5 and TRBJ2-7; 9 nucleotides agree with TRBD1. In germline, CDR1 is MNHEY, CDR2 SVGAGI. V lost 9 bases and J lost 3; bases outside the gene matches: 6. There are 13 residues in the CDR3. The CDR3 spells CASTKTGGYEQYF. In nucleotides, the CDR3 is TGTGCCAGTACCAAGACAGGGGGCTACGAGCAGTACTTC.

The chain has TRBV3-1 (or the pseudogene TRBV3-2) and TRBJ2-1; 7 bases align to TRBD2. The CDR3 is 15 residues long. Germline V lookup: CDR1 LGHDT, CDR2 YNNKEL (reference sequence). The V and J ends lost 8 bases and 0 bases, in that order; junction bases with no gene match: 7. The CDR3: CASGTGGPSYNEQFF. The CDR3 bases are TGTGCCAGCGGAACGGGAGGCCCCTCCTACAATGAGCAGTTCTTC.

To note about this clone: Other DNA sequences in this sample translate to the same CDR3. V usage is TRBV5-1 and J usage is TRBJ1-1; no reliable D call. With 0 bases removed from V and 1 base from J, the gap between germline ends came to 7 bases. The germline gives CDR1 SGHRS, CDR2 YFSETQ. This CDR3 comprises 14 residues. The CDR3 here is CASSLDRPNTEAFF. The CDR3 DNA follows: TGCGCCAGCAGCTTGGACAGACCGAACACTGAAGCTTTCTTT.

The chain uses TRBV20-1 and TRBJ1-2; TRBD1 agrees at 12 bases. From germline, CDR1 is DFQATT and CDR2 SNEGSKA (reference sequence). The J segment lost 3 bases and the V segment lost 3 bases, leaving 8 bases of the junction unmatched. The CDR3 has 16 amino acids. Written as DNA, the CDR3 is TGCAGTGCTAGTGGGACAGGGGGCGGTTGGGACTATGGCTACACCTTC. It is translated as CSASGTGGGWDYGYTF.

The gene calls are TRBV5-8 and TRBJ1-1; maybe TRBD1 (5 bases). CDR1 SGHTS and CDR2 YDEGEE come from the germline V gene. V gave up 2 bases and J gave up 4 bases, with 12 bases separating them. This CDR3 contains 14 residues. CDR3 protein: CASSFRGSATEAFF. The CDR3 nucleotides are TGTGCCAGCAGCTTTAGGGGTTCGGCCACTGAAGCTTTCTTT.